This T cell receptor beta chain was obtained from a study of T-cell memory formation after mild COVID-19 (dated by TCRdb to the early 2020s). About the study as a whole: TCR sequence clusters from the two donors were largely donor specific. The cohort comprised two young, previously healthy adult volunteers, one female and one male. Longitudinal TCRalpha and TCRbeta repertoire sequencing tracked T-cell clones expanding and contracting after mild COVID-19 in a couple of donors. Results and caveats for the whole study, not just this receptor: Balanced CD4/CD8 phenotypes were observed for clones contracting from day 15 to 85, whereas a bias towards CD4+ was observed for a second wave of clones expanding from day 15 to 37. Only two mild cases were covered by the study, and larger cohorts that include severe cases with pre-infection samples were considered necessary. The second-wave clones that peaked on day 37 were not confirmed to be SARS-CoV-2 specific. Contracting CD4+ clones turned up mainly in the CM and EM memory subsets, whereas EMRA was where CD8+ clones were enriched. Some responding clones were detected in pre-infection memory, which suggested that pre-existing cross-reactive memory T cells had joined the SARS-CoV-2 response.

This clonotype was seen ten or more times. There is no known antigen for this receptor. No base quality information exists; no much larger clone differs at one position. TCRdb lists the instrument as Illumina NovaSeq 6000. TCRalpha and TCRbeta cDNA libraries were constructed by 5'RACE with constant-segment primers, with sample barcodes and unique molecular identifiers being introduced. RNA was extracted from every sample with Trizol reagent. The libraries were amplified in two PCR steps, and the second step added a second sample barcode and Illumina TruSeq adapters. Libraries were sequenced on an Illumina NovaSeq with 2 x 150 bp paired-end reads. On the authors' methods: The reads were demultiplexed and collapsed into UMI-guided consensus sequences using migec v1.2.7. Using mixcr v2.1.11, UMI consensuses were aligned to TRA and TRB V and J templates and then assembled into clonotypes. Clonotypes were classified as expanded or contracted when called significant by both edgeR and NoisET, with noise models trained on biological replicates. For edgeR calls, a false discovery rate-adjusted p below 0.01 and a log2 fold-change threshold of 1 were applied. As an exploratory analysis of dynamics, max-normalized trajectories of the 1000 most abundant clonotypes were examined with PCA combined with hierarchical clustering. Each responding clone was given a CD4 or CD8 phenotype based on the CD4+ and CD8+ repertoires, which had been sequenced separately. TCRdb's own reprocessing of the public reads used fastp at Q25 and MiXCR and kept productive beta chains. One record per CDR3 amino acid sequence lists the most common genes and DNA. It is TCRdb's table, rather than the study itself, that gives the V and J calls and clone size. For this sample the table gives under 300,000 distinct CDR3 sequences, of which approximately 7.6% were detected only once. About 20% of the sample belongs to the ten largest clones.

Taken from cysteine to valine, the CDR3 has 13 residues. This entry keeps only the CDR3 DNA: 39 bases, framed from base 1. V is pared back by 6 bases and J by 4 bases, with 13 bases lying between the germline termini. CDR1 and CDR2, looked up from the germline V gene, are MNHEY and SVGEGT. Ficoll-Paque density gradient centrifugation was used to isolate PBMCs. The sequencing input was PBMCs or a T cell subset sorted from them (not recorded which). This receptor was identified in a young man who had mild COVID-19 (a few samples of this study predate the infection). The sample titles of this study are shuffled in the database, so cell type and time point are left out; the donor was told from shared clones. Recombination connected TRBV6-2 or TRBV6-3 to TRBJ2-7; no D gene call is confident. The CDR3 in this case is CASRRQDRYEQYV. Here is the DNA: TGTGCCAGCAGGCGGCAGGACCGTTACGAGCAGTACGTC.